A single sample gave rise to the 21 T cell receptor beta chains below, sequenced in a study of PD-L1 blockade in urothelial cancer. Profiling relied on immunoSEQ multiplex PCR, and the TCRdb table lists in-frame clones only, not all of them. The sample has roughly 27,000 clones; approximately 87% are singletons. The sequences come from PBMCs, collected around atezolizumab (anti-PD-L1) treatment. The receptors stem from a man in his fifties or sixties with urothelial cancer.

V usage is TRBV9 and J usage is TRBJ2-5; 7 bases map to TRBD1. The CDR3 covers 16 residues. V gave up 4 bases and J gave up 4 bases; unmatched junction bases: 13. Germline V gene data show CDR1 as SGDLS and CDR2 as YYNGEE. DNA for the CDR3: TGTGCCAGCAGCCGGGGACAGAGACCGGTGGGAGAGACCCAGTACTTC. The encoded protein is CASSRGQRPVGETQYF.

The CDR3 sequence is CASSSGTGNTGELFF. CDR3 sequence (DNA): TGTGCCAGCAGTTCCGGGACAGGGAACACCGGGGAGCTGTTTTTT. The chain employs TRBV6-4 and TRBJ2-2; TRBD1 matches 8 bases. J lost 1 base, V lost 5 bases, and 3 bases had no gene match. The CDR3 is 15 amino acids. The germline gives CDR1 MRHNA, CDR2 SNTAGT.

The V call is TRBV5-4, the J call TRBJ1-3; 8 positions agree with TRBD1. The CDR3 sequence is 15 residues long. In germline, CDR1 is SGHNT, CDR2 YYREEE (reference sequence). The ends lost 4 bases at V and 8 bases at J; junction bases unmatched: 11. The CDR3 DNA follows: TGTGCCAGCAGCCCCCAGGGGGCCCTCGGGGACACCATATATTTT. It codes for CASSPQGALGDTIYF.

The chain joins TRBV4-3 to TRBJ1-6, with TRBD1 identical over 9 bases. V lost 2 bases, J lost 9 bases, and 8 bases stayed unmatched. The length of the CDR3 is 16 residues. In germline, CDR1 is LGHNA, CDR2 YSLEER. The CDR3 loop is CASSQLHGQGSSPLHF. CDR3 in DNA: TGCGCCAGCAGCCAACTACACGGACAGGGGAGTTCACCCCTCCACTTT.

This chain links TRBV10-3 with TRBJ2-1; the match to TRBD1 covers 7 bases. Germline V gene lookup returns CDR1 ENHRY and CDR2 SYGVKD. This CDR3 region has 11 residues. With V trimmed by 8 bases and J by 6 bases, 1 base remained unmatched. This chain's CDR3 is CAIRDSNEQFF. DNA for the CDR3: TGTGCCATCCGGGACAGCAATGAGCAGTTCTTC.

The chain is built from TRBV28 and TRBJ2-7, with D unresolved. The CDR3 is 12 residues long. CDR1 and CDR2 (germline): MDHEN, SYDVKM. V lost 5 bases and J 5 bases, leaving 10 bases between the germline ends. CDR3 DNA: TGTGCCAGCAGTCCCCCATTCCACGAGCAGTACTTC. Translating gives CASSPPFHEQYF. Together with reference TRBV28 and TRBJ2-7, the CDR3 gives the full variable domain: DVKVTQSSRYLVKRTGEKVFLECVQDMDHENMFWYRQDPGLGLRLIYFSYDVKMKEKGDIPEGYSVSREKKERFSLILESASTNQTSMYLCASSPPFHEQYFGPGTRLTVT.

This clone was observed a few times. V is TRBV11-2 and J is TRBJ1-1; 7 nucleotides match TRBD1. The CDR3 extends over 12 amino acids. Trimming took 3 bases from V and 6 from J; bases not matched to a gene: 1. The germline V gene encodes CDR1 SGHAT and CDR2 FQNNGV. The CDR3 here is CASSLDRSEAFF. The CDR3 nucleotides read TGTGCCAGCAGCTTGGACAGGTCTGAAGCTTTCTTT.

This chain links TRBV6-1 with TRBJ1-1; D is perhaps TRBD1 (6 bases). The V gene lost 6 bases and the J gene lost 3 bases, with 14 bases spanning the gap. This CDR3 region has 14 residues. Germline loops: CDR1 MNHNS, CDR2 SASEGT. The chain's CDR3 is CASSLRGWDTEAFF. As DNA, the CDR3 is TGTGCCAGCAGCCTCAGGGGTTGGGACACTGAAGCTTTCTTT.

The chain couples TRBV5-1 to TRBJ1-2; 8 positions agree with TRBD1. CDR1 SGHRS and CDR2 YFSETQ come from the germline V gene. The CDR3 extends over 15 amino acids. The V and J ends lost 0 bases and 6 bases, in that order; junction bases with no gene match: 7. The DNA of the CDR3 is TGCGCCAGCAGCTTGGCCGACAGGGGAGTCAATGGCTACACCTTC. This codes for CASSLADRGVNGYTF.

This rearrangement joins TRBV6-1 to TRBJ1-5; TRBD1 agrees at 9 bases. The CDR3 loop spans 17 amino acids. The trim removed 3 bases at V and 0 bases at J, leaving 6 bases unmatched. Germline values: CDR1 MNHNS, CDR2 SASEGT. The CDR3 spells CASSEGQGWNSNQPQHF. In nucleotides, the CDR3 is TGTGCCAGCAGTGAGGGACAGGGATGGAATAGCAATCAGCCCCAGCATTTT.

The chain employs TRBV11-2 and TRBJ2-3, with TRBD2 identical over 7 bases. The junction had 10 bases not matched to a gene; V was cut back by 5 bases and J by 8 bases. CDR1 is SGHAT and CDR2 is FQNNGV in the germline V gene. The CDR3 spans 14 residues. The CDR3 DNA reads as TGTGCCAGCAGCCCCTCGGCGGGGGTCGGTACGCAGTATTTT. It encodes CASSPSAGVGTQYF.

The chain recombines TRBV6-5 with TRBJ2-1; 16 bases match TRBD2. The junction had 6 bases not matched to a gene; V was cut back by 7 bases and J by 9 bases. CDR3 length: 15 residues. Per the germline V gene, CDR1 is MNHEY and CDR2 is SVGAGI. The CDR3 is CASKSGTSGRAEQFF. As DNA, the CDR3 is TGTGCCAGCAAGTCCGGGACTAGCGGGAGGGCTGAGCAGTTCTTC.

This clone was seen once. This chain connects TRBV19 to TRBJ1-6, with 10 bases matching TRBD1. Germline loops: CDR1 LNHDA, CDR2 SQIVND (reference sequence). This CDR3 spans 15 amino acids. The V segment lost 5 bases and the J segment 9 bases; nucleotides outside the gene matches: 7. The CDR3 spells CASSPDRGLISPLHF. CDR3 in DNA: TGTGCCAGTAGTCCAGACAGGGGGCTTATTTCACCCCTCCACTTT.

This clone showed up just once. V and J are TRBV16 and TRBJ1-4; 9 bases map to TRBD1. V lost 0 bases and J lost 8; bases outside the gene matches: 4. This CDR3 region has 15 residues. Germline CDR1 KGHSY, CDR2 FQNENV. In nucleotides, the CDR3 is TGTGCCAGCAGCCAATCCGGGACAGGGCGCGAAAAACTGTTTTTT. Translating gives CASSQSGTGREKLFF.

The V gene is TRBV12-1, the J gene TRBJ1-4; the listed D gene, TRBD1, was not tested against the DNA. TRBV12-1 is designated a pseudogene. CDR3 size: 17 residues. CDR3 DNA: TGTGCCAGCAGCTTTGCCAGGTCCGGGACACCTAATGAAAAACTGTTTTTT. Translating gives CASSFARSGTPNEKLFF.

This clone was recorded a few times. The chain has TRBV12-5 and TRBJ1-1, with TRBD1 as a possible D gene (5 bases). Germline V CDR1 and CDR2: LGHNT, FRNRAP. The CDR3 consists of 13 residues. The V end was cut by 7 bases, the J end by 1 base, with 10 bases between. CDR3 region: CASAAGRNTEAFF. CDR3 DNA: TGTGCTAGTGCGGCAGGGCGGAACACTGAAGCTTTCTTT.

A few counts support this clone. The CDR3 protein is CASRRQGSNEKLFF. Here the CDR3 DNA reads TGTGCCAGCAGACGGCAGGGGTCTAATGAAAAACTGTTTTTT. The chain joins TRBV28 to TRBJ1-4; a weak D match, TRBD1 (6 bases). Germline values: CDR1 MDHEN, CDR2 SYDVKM. V was shortened by 6 bases and J by 3 bases, with 11 bases between the two germline ends. The CDR3 extends over 14 amino acids.

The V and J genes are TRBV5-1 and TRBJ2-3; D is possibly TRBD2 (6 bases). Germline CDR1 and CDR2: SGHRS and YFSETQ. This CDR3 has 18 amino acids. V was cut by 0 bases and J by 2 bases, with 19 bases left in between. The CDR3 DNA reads TGCGCCAGCAGCTTGGATCAACCGGGACTCCTTTTCACAGATACGCAGTATTTT. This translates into CASSLDQPGLLFTDTQYF.

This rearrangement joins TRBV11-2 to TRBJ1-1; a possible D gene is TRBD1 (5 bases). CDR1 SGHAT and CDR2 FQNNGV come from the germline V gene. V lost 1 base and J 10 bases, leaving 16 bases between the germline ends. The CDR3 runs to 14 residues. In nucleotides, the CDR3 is TGTGCCAGCAGCTTAGGGGGCACTCGTACCGGAGCTTTCTTT. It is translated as CASSLGGTRTGAFF.

The CDR3 loop reads CASSLGQGNTGELFF. Written as DNA, the CDR3 is TGTGCCAGCAGCTTGGGACAGGGGAACACCGGGGAGCTGTTTTTT. J is TRBJ2-2 and V is TRBV11-2; 9 bases fit TRBD1. Trimming took 3 bases from V and 1 from J; bases not matched to a gene: 0. Germline lookup yields CDR1 SGHAT and CDR2 FQNNGV. The CDR3 is 15 amino acids.

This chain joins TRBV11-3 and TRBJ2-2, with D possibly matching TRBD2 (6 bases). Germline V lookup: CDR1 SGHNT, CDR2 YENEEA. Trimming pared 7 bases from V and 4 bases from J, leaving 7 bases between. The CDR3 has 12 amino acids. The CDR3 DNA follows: TGTGCCAGCACGGGGGTCACCGGGGAGCTGTTTTTT. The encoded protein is CASTGVTGELFF.